This T cell receptor (beta chain) was sequenced for a study of blood T cell repertoires in COVID-19. Study summary: From the United States, Italy and Spain came samples of acute and convalescent COVID-19. The analysed material was cDNA or gDNA that came from T cells, B-cell-depleted T cells, or PBMCs.

Patients in Seattle were enrolled during active infection, then followed longitudinally. There are 14 residues in the CDR3. Germline V lookup: CDR1 SGHNT, CDR2 YENEEA. V lost 1 base, J lost 7 bases, and 10 bases lay in between. In the original workflow: Estimation of nucleated cell counts was performed using reference gene primer amplification. Produced via immunoSEQ multiplex PCR; TCRdb's table is partial and in-frame only. That table supplies the V and J calls and clone size; D and trimming were determined from the DNA. The table shows 250,000 to 350,000 clones, with roughly 90% occurring only once.

Sequencing used peripheral blood. The source is a woman in her twenties or thirties with COVID-19, enrolled during active disease. The chain employs TRBV11-3 and TRBJ2-2; a possible D gene is TRBD2 (6 bases). CDR3 sequence reads: CASSLARGNGELFF. Here the CDR3 DNA reads TGTGCCAGCAGCTTAGCCCGGGGGAACGGGGAGCTGTTTTTT.